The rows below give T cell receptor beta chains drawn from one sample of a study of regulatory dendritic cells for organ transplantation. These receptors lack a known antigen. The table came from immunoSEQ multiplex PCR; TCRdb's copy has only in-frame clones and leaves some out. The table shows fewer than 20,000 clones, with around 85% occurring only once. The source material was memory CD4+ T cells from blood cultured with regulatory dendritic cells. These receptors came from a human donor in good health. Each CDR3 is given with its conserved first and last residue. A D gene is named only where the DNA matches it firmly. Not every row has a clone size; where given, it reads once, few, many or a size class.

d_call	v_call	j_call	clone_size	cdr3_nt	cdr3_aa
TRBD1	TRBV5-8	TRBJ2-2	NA	TGTGCCAGCAGCCGCCCGGGACAGGGTTATCCCGGGGAGCTGTTTTTT	CASSRPGQGYPGELFF
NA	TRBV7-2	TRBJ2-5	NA	TGTGCCAGCAGCCCCGGGGGCATGCTAGAGACCCAGTACTTC	CASSPGGMLETQYF
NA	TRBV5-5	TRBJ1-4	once	TGTGCCAGCAGTAAAGGTGGGGGTAATGAAAAACTGTTTTTT	CASSKGGGNEKLFF
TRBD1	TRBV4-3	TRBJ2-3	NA	TGCGCCAGCAGCCAAGGGGCAGGGACAGGGAGTACAGATACGCAGTATTTT	CASSQGAGTGSTDTQYF
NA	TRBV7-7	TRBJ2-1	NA	TGTGCTAGCAGCATGACTCGATACAATGAGCAGTTCTTC	CASSMTRYNEQFF
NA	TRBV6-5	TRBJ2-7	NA	TGTGCCAGCAGCCAAGTAAATTCGATCTACGAGCAGTACTTC	CASSQVNSIYEQYF
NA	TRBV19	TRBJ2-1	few	TGTGCCAGTAGTATAGGGCACTTGGGGAATGAGCAGTTCTTC	CASSIGHLGNEQFF
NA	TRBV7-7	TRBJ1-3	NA	TGTGCCAATACGGGGGCTTCTGGAAACACCATATATTTT	CANTGASGNTIYF
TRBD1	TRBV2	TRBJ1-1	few	TGTGCCAGCAGACAAGGGACAGCGAACACTGAAGCTTTCTTT	CASRQGTANTEAFF
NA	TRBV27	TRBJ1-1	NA	TGTGCCAGCAGTTCCGGGGAGGTCGGGACTGAAGCTTTCTTT	CASSSGEVGTEAFF
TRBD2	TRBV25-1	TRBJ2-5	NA	TGTGCCAGCAGTGCCTCACTAGCGGGGGGGGAGACCCAGTACTTC	CASSASLAGGETQYF
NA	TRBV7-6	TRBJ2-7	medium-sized	TGTGCCAGCAGCTTAGAGGACAGTAGGGCTTACGAGCAGTACTTC	CASSLEDSRAYEQYF
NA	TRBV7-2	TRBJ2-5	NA	TGTGCCAGCAGCTTAATGAGTCAGCGCCAAGAGACCCAGTACTTC	CASSLMSQRQETQYF
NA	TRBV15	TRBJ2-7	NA	TGTGCCACCAGCAGAGAATACGGTCTAGTGGACGAGCAGTACTTC	CATSREYGLVDEQYF
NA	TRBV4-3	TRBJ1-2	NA	TGCGCCAGCAGCCAAGATAGAGAGGGCTATGGCTACACCTTC	CASSQDREGYGYTF